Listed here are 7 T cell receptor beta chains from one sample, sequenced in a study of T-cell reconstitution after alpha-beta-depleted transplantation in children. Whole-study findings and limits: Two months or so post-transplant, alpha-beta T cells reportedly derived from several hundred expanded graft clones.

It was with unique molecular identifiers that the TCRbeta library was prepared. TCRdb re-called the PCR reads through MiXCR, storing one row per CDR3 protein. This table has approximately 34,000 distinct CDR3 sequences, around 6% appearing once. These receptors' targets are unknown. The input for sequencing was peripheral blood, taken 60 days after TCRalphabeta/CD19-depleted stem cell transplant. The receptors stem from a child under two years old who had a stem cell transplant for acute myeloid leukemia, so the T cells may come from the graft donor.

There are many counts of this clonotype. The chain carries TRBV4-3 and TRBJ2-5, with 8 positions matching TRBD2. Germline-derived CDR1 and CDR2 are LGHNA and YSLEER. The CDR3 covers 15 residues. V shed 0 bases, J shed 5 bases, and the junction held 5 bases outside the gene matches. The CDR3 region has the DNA TGCGCCAGCAGCCAAGATGGACTAGCTTGGGAGACCCAGTACTTC. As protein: CASSQDGLAWETQYF.

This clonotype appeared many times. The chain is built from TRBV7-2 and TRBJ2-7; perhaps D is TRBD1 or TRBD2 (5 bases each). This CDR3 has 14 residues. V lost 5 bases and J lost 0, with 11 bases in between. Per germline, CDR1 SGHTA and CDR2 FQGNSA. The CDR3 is CASSLWGYSYEQYF. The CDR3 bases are TGTGCCAGCAGCCTATGGGGGTACTCCTACGAGCAGTACTTC.

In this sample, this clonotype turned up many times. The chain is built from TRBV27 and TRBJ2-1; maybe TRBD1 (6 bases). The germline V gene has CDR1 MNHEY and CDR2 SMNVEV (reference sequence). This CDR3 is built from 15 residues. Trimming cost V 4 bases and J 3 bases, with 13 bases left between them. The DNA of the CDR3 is TGTGCCAGCAGTTACCGAGGGGGTCTCTACAATGAGCAGTTCTTC. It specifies CASSYRGGLYNEQFF.

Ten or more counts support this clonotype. The DNA for the CDR3 is TGTGCCAGCAGCCCCGAGGCAGGGGCAAATTACGAGCAGTACTTC. It encodes CASSPEAGANYEQYF. The chain recombines TRBV9 with TRBJ2-7; D might be TRBD1 (6 bases). From germline, CDR1 is SGDLS and CDR2 YYNGEE. V was cut by 4 bases and J by 4 bases, with 18 bases left in between. The CDR3 length is 15 residues.

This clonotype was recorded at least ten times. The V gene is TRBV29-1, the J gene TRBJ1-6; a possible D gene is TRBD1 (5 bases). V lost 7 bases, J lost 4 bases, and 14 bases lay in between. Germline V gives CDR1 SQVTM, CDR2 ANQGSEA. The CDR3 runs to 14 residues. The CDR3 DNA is TGCAGCGCTCGGGACGGCGGTTATAATTCACCCCTCCACTTT. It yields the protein CSARDGGYNSPLHF.

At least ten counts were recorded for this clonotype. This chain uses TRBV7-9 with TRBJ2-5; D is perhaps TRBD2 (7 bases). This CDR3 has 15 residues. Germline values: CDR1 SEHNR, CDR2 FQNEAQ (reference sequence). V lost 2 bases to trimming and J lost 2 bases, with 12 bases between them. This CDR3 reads CASSLRGGPQETQYF. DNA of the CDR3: TGTGCCAGCAGCTTAAGGGGGGGCCCTCAAGAGACCCAGTACTTC.

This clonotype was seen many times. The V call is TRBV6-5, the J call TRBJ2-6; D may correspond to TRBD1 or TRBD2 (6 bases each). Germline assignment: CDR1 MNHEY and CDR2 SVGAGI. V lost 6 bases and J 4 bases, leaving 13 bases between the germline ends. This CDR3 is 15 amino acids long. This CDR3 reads CASRGRGAGANVLTF. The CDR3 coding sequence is TGTGCCAGCAGAGGAAGGGGGGCCGGGGCCAACGTCCTGACTTTC.